This T cell receptor beta chain was identified in a study of blood T cell repertoires in COVID-19. Study at large: Samples of COVID-19 (acute and convalescent) were obtained from the United States, Italy and Spain.

Per the germline V gene, CDR1 is KGHSH and CDR2 is LQKENI. This CDR3 region has 16 residues. Trimming pared 3 bases from V and 0 bases from J, leaving 12 bases between. Source study methods: The authors estimated nucleated cell counts from reference gene primer amplification. Only in-frame clones appear in the TCRdb table, and some are missing; sequencing was by immunoSEQ multiplex PCR. Clone size and V and J calls were adopted from that table, with D and trimming inferred from the DNA. Of roughly 53,000 clones in the sample, about three quarters were seen once. This TCR derives from a man aged 50-60 years with active or convalescent COVID-19. Sequencing input: peripheral blood. The chain employs TRBV18 and TRBJ1-3; unclear D gene. The CDR3 DNA sequence: TGTGCCAGCTCACCCAACAGAGTGGACTCTGGAAACACCATATATTTT. Amino acids: CASSPNRVDSGNTIYF.